This T cell receptor (beta chain) was documented in a study of T cell responses to AZD1222 COVID-19 vaccine. TCRdb's copy holds only in-frame clones and misses some; the assay was immunoSEQ multiplex PCR. This sample has fewer than 200,000 clones, with 85% to 95% found just once. This clone occurred once. The antigen is unknown. Germline V gene lookup returns CDR1 MNHNY and CDR2 SVGAGI (reference sequence). The CDR3 totals 13 residues. V was pared by 2 bases and J by 1 base, with 5 bases between. Study findings and constraints: Spike-specific TCR breadth and depth grew following two AZD1222 doses. Unmutated variant regions reportedly attract nearly half of all spike-specific TCRs. Researchers report vaccine-associated CD4 TCRs spanning spike, with dominance at 160-218 and 743-854. Only after the peak T cell response were repertoires sampled.

V usage is TRBV6-6 and J usage is TRBJ2-5; D unclear. The receptor was derived from an adult in good health. Sequences were derived from peripheral blood, sampled on day 0 of AZD1222 vaccination. The CDR3 nucleotides read TGTGCCAGCAGTTACAACGGCCAAGAGACCCAGTACTTC. This translates into CASSYNGQETQYF.